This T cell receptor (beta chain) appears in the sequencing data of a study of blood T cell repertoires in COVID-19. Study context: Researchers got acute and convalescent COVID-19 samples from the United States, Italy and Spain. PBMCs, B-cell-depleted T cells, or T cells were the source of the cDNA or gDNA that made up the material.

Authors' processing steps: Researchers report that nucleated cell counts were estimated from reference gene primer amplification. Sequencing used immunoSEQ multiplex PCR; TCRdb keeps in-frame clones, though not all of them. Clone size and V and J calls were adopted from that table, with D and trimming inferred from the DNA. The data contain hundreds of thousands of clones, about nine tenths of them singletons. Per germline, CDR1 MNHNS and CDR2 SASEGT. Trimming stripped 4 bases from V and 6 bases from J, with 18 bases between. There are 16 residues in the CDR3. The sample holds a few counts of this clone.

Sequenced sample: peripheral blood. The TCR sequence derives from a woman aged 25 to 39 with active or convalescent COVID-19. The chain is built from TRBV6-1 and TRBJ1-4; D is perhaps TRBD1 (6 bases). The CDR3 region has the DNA TGTGCCAGCAGTGCCCGACCGGGACAAGTATATGAAAAACTGTTTTTT. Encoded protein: CASSARPGQVYEKLFF.